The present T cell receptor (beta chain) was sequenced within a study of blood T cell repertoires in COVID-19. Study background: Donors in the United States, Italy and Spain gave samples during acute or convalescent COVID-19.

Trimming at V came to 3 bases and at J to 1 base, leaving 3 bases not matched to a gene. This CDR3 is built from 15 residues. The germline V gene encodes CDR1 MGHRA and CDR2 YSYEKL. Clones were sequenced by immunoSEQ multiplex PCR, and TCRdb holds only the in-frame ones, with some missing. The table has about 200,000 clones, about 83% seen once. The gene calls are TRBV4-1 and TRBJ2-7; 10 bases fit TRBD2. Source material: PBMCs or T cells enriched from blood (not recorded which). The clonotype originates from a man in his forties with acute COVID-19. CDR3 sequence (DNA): TGCGCCAGCAGCCACTCTAGCGGGGGATCCTACGAGCAGTACTTC. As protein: CASSHSSGGSYEQYF.